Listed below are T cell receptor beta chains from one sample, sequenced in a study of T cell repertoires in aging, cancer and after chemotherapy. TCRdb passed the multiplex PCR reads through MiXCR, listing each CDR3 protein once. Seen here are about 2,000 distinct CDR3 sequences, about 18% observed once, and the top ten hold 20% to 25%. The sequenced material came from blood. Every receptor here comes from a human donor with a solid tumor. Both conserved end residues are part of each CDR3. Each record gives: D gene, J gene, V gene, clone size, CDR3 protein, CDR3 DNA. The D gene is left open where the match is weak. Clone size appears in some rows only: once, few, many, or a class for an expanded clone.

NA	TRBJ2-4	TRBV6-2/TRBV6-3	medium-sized	CASSTGEQKPQYF	TGTGCCAGCAGTACCGGGGAACAAAAGCCTCAGTACTTC
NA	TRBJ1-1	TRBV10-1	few	CASSEWTDTEAFF	TGCGCCAGCAGTGAGTGGACAGACACTGAAGCTTTCTTT
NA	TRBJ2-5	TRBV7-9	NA	CASSPSGRGSKTQYF	TGTGCCAGCAGCCCGAGTGGTCGGGGGTCCAAGACCCAGTACTTC
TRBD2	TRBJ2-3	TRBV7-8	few	CASSQTSGISTDTQYF	TGTGCCAGCAGCCAGACTAGCGGGATTTCCACAGATACGCAGTATTTT
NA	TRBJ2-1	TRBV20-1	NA	CSASSGGAYNEQFF	TGCAGTGCTAGTTCCGGGGGAGCCTACAATGAGCAGTTCTTC
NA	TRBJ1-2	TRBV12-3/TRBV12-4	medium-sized	CASSRGELYGYTF	TGTGCCAGCAGTCGTGGGGAGCTGTATGGCTACACCTTC
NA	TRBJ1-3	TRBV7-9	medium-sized	CASSPTTDGNTIYF	TGTGCCAGCAGCCCGACTACCGATGGAAACACCATATATTTT
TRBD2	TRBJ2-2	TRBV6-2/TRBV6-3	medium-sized	CASSAGTSGTGNTGELFF	TGTGCCAGCAGTGCGGGGACTAGCGGGACCGGTAACACCGGGGAGCTGTTTTTT
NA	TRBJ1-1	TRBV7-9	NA	CASSRGLMNTEAFF	TGTGCCAGCAGTCGAGGGCTGATGAACACTGAAGCTTTCTTT
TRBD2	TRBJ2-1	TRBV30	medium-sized	CAWNRAGGPGEQFF	TGTGCCTGGAATAGGGCGGGAGGTCCCGGTGAGCAGTTCTTC
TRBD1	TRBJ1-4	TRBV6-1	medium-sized	CASSEAGQGGEKLFF	TGTGCCAGCAGTGAAGCTGGACAGGGTGGAGAAAAACTGTTTTTT
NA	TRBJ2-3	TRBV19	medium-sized	CASSIDFLGIIGTDTQYF	TGTGCCAGTAGTATAGATTTTTTGGGAATCATCGGCACAGATACGCAGTATTTT
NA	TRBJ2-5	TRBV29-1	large	CSVEDPGAETQYF	TGCAGCGTTGAAGATCCGGGGGCGGAGACCCAGTACTTC
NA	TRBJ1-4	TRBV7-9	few	CASSWDPLGRNEKLFF	TGTGCCAGCAGCTGGGACCCACTAGGGAGAAATGAAAAACTGTTTTTT
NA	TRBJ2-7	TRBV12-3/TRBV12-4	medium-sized	CASSTRGDHPLEQYF	TGTGCCAGCAGCACCCGCGGGGACCACCCGCTCGAGCAGTACTTC
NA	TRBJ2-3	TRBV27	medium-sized	CASSYKSTDTQYF	TGTGCCAGCAGTTACAAAAGCACAGATACGCAGTATTTT
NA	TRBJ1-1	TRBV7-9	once	CASSRRGESTEAFF	TGTGCCAGCAGCCGGCGGGGTGAATCCACTGAAGCTTTCTTT
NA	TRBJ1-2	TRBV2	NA	CASRRQNYGYTF	TGTGCCAGCAGAAGACAGAACTATGGCTACACCTTC
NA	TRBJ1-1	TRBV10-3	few	CAISESPRIMNTEAFF	TGTGCCATCAGTGAGTCTCCAAGAATTATGAACACTGAAGCTTTCTTT
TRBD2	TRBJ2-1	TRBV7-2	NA	CASSSLAGVPHKQFF	TGTGCCAGCAGCTCCCTAGCGGGAGTTCCCCATAAGCAGTTCTTC
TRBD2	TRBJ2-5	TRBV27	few	CASSPSSGREETQYF	TGTGCCAGCAGTCCCTCTAGCGGGAGGGAAGAGACCCAGTACTTC
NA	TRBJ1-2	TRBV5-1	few	CASSLGGGSNYGYTF	TGCGCCAGCAGCTTGGGGGGGGGGTCCAACTATGGCTACACCTTC
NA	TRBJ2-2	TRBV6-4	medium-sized	CASGQTGDTGELFF	TGTGCCAGCGGACAAACAGGAGATACCGGGGAGCTGTTTTTT
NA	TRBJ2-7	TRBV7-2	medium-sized	CASSLGDRRDYEQYF	TGTGCCAGCAGCTTGGGGGACCGGCGGGATTACGAGCAGTACTTC
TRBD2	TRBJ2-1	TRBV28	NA	CASRIRDYYNEQFF	TGTGCCAGCAGGATCCGGGACTACTACAATGAGCAGTTCTTC
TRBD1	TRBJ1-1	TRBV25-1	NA	CASTQTGGVTEAFF	TGTGCCAGCACCCAAACAGGGGGCGTCACTGAAGCTTTCTTT
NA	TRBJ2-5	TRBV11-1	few	CASSSRRRKSQETQYF	TGTGCCAGCAGCTCCCGTCGGAGAAAGTCCCAAGAGACCCAGTACTTC
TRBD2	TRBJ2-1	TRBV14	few	CASSQGGLAGRFF	TGTGCCAGCAGCCAAGGTGGACTAGCGGGACGGTTCTTC
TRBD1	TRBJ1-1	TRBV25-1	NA	CASSATQGSTEAFF	TGTGCCAGCAGTGCAACACAGGGGAGCACTGAAGCTTTCTTT
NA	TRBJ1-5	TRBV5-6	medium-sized	CASSPRGLSNQPQHF	TGTGCCAGCAGCCCCCGCGGACTGAGCAATCAGCCCCAGCATTTT
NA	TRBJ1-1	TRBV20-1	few	CSARELVAQDRAFF	TGCAGTGCTAGAGAACTAGTCGCACAGGATAGAGCTTTCTTT
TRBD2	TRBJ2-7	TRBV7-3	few	CASSYLSAGIDEQYF	TGTGCCAGCAGCTATTTGTCAGCGGGGATTGACGAGCAGTACTTC
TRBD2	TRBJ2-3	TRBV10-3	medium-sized	CAISEPLAGGRTDTQYF	TGTGCCATCAGTGAGCCTCTAGCGGGAGGACGCACAGATACGCAGTATTTT
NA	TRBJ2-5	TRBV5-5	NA	CASSLSRETQTF	TGTGCCAGCAGCTTGAGTCGAGAGACCCAGACCTTC
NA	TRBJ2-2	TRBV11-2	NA	CASSPVQGTGELFF	TGTGCCAGCAGCCCTGTACAGGGAACCGGGGAGCTGTTTTTT
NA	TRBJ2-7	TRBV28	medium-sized	CASSLFLRGNSYEQYF	TGTGCCAGCAGTTTATTCCTCCGGGGGAACTCCTACGAGCAGTACTTC
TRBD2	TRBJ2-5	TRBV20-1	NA	CSARAYGTSGKETQYF	TGCAGTGCTAGAGCGTACGGGACTAGCGGGAAGGAGACCCAGTACTTC
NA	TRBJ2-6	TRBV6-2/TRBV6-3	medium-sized	CASSTQGSGANVLTF	TGTGCCAGCAGCACACAGGGCTCTGGGGCCAACGTCCTGACTTTC
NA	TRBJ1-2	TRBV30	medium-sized	CAWGTPQGIYGYGYTF	TGTGCCTGGGGGACCCCACAGGGAATTTACGGCTATGGCTACACCTTC
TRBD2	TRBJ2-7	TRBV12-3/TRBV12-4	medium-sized	CASSGTSGDYEQYF	TGTGCCAGCAGTGGGACTAGCGGGGACTACGAGCAGTACTTC